Listed below are T cell receptor beta chains from one sample, sequenced in a study of blood T cells in healthy people across ages. One entry per CDR3 protein, called by TCRdb with MiXCR from the 5' RACE reads. This table has around 750,000 distinct CDR3 sequences, roughly 50% appearing once. Sequenced sample: blood. The receptors stem from an elderly man in good health. Both conserved end residues are part of each CDR3. A D gene is named only where the DNA matches it firmly. Only some rows state a clone size, as once, few, many or a class for expanded clones.

j_gene: TRBJ2-4; d_gene: TRBD2; abundance: .; v_gene: TRBV5-1; CDR3nt: TGCGCCAGCAGCCACGGGACTACGAAAAACATTCAGTACTTC; CDR3aa: CASSHGTTKNIQYF
j_gene: TRBJ2-1; d_gene: TRBD2; abundance: .; v_gene: TRBV25-1; CDR3nt: TGTGCCAGCAGTGAATTGAGGGAGGGCCGGGATGAGCAGTTCTTC; CDR3aa: CASSELREGRDEQFF
j_gene: TRBJ1-4; d_gene: .; abundance: few; v_gene: TRBV24-1; CDR3nt: TGTGCCACCAGTGACCCGACTCGGGGGACTAATGAAAAACTGTTTTTT; CDR3aa: CATSDPTRGTNEKLFF
j_gene: TRBJ2-3; d_gene: TRBD2; abundance: few; v_gene: TRBV27; CDR3nt: TGTGCCAGCCGGACTAGCGGGGCTGATAGTCACAGATACGCGTATTTT; CDR3aa: CASRTSGADSHRYAYF
j_gene: TRBJ2-4; d_gene: .; abundance: .; v_gene: TRBV10-2; CDR3nt: TGCGCCAGCAGTGAGTGGTTAGCCAAAAACATTCAGTACTTC; CDR3aa: CASSEWLAKNIQYF
j_gene: TRBJ2-1; d_gene: .; abundance: .; v_gene: TRBV20-1; CDR3nt: TGCAGTGCTAGGTACGCGACCTCCTACAATGAGCAGTTCTTC; CDR3aa: CSARYATSYNEQFF
j_gene: TRBJ2-1; d_gene: TRBD2; abundance: once; v_gene: TRBV20-1; CDR3nt: TGCAGTGCTAGGACTAGCGGGATCGCCCGGATTGTGCAGTTCTTC; CDR3aa: CSARTSGIARIVQFF
j_gene: TRBJ2-2; d_gene: TRBD2; abundance: .; v_gene: TRBV15; CDR3nt: TGTGCCACCAGCAGTTCGGGCCTAGCGGGGCTTTTAACCGGGGAGCTGTTTTTT; CDR3aa: CATSSSGLAGLLTGELFF
j_gene: TRBJ2-7; d_gene: .; abundance: .; v_gene: TRBV29-1; CDR3nt: TGCAGCGTTTATCGACAGACCGAGCAGTACTTC; CDR3aa: CSVYRQTEQYF
j_gene: TRBJ2-3; d_gene: TRBD2; abundance: .; v_gene: TRBV12-3/TRBV12-4; CDR3nt: TGTGCCAGCAGCCCCGGGGGGTTGCACAGAGACGCGTATTTT; CDR3aa: CASSPGGLHRDAYF
j_gene: TRBJ2-7; d_gene: .; abundance: .; v_gene: TRBV20-1; CDR3nt: TGCAGTGCCCAAAGCCGGTCCGTATACGAGCAGTACTTC; CDR3aa: CSAQSRSVYEQYF
j_gene: TRBJ1-5; d_gene: .; abundance: .; v_gene: TRBV6-5; CDR3nt: TGTGCCAGCAGCTTGGACTCCGCAGCGCCCCAGCATTTT; CDR3aa: CASSLDSAAPQHF
j_gene: TRBJ2-1; d_gene: .; abundance: .; v_gene: TRBV4-2; CDR3nt: TGTGCCAGCAGCCAAGATGTCGGTGAGCTCAATGAGCAGTTCTTC; CDR3aa: CASSQDVGELNEQFF
j_gene: TRBJ2-5; d_gene: TRBD1; abundance: few; v_gene: TRBV6-5; CDR3nt: TGTGCCAGCAGTTTAGCGACAGGGTGGAAAGAGACCCAGTACTTC; CDR3aa: CASSLATGWKETQYF
j_gene: TRBJ2-1; d_gene: .; abundance: .; v_gene: TRBV20-1; CDR3nt: TGCAGTGCGGGCAATGAGCAGTTCTTC; CDR3aa: CSAGNEQFF
j_gene: TRBJ2-5; d_gene: .; abundance: few; v_gene: TRBV29-1; CDR3nt: TGCAGCGGTTGGTTTGCAAAATATGCGGAGACCCAGTACTTC; CDR3aa: CSGWFAKYAETQYF
j_gene: TRBJ2-3; d_gene: TRBD2; abundance: many; v_gene: TRBV7-3; CDR3nt: TGTGCCAGCGGGCGGGAGGTTACAGATACGCAGTATTTT; CDR3aa: CASGREVTDTQYF
j_gene: TRBJ2-3; d_gene: .; abundance: .; v_gene: TRBV3-1; CDR3nt: TGTGCCAGCAGCTCTTCTCGGACTCTTCCCTCGCAGTATTTT; CDR3aa: CASSSSRTLPSQYF
j_gene: TRBJ2-7; d_gene: TRBD1; abundance: few; v_gene: TRBV28; CDR3nt: TGTGCCAGCAGTTCTCCGGGACAGGGTTCTTTCTCCTACGAGCAGTACTTC; CDR3aa: CASSSPGQGSFSYEQYF
j_gene: TRBJ2-5; d_gene: TRBD1; abundance: few; v_gene: TRBV9; CDR3nt: TGTGCCAGCAGCGGCCGGGACAGACGATTTGGGACCCAGTACTTC; CDR3aa: CASSGRDRRFGTQYF
j_gene: TRBJ2-1; d_gene: TRBD2; abundance: .; v_gene: TRBV5-1; CDR3nt: TGCGCCAGCAGCTCGGGACTAGCGGGAGATCGGAGCTCCTACAATGAGCAGTTCTTC; CDR3aa: CASSSGLAGDRSSYNEQFF
j_gene: TRBJ2-1; d_gene: .; abundance: .; v_gene: TRBV30; CDR3nt: TGTGCCTGGAGCCCCCCCTTTTACAATGAGCAGTTCTTC; CDR3aa: CAWSPPFYNEQFF
j_gene: TRBJ1-1; d_gene: TRBD1; abundance: .; v_gene: TRBV7-9; CDR3nt: TGTGCCAGCAGCCCGGCGGGACAGTTTAACACTGAAGCTTTCTTT; CDR3aa: CASSPAGQFNTEAFF
j_gene: TRBJ2-7; d_gene: TRBD2; abundance: .; v_gene: TRBV9; CDR3nt: TGTGCCAGCAGTCCGACTAGCGGGGTATACGAGCAGTACTTC; CDR3aa: CASSPTSGVYEQYF
j_gene: TRBJ1-4; d_gene: TRBD1; abundance: .; v_gene: TRBV5-1; CDR3nt: TGCGCCAGCCGAGCAGGGGGCGCCGATGAAAAACTGTTTTTT; CDR3aa: CASRAGGADEKLFF
j_gene: TRBJ2-3; d_gene: .; abundance: .; v_gene: TRBV29-1; CDR3nt: TGCAGCGCTTCAGTCGGGATCAGATACGCGTATTTT; CDR3aa: CSASVGIRYAYF
j_gene: TRBJ2-7; d_gene: TRBD2; abundance: .; v_gene: TRBV6-6; CDR3nt: TGTGCCAGCAGATGGGGGGAGGGCCTAAACGAGCAGTACTTC; CDR3aa: CASRWGEGLNEQYF
j_gene: TRBJ1-2; d_gene: .; abundance: .; v_gene: TRBV27; CDR3nt: TGTGCCAGCAGTTTATCGCTCAGATCCCGCCTCAGCTATGGCTACACCTTC; CDR3aa: CASSLSLRSRLSYGYTF
j_gene: TRBJ2-5; d_gene: TRBD1; abundance: once; v_gene: TRBV7-8; CDR3nt: TGTGCCAGCAGCTTGGGACAGCCAGGGACCACCTACGGACAGTACTTC; CDR3aa: CASSLGQPGTTYGQYF
j_gene: TRBJ2-1; d_gene: .; abundance: many; v_gene: TRBV2; CDR3nt: TGTGCCAGCAGTGAAATGGGACTCCCCGGAAATGAGCAGTTCTTC; CDR3aa: CASSEMGLPGNEQFF
j_gene: TRBJ2-1; d_gene: .; abundance: .; v_gene: TRBV11-2; CDR3nt: TGTGCCAGCAGCACCCCTGGCGGGAAAAGAAATGAGCAGTTCTTC; CDR3aa: CASSTPGGKRNEQFF
j_gene: TRBJ2-3; d_gene: .; abundance: .; v_gene: TRBV7-9; CDR3nt: TGTGCCAGCAGCTTAGAAGGCGTTACGCAGTATTTT; CDR3aa: CASSLEGVTQYF
j_gene: TRBJ2-1; d_gene: .; abundance: .; v_gene: TRBV5-1; CDR3nt: TGCGCCAGCAGCAAAGGCGAAAACTCCTACAATGAGCAGTTCTTC; CDR3aa: CASSKGENSYNEQFF
j_gene: TRBJ2-3; d_gene: TRBD2; abundance: .; v_gene: TRBV10-3; CDR3nt: TGTGTCATCAGTGCCAGCGGGGGCACAGATACGCAGTATTTT; CDR3aa: CVISASGGTDTQYF
j_gene: TRBJ1-2; d_gene: .; abundance: .; v_gene: TRBV29-1; CDR3nt: TGCAGCGTTGTTGCGCTGGTCGGGGGAGGCTGCACCTTC; CDR3aa: CSVVALVGGGCTF
j_gene: TRBJ2-7; d_gene: .; abundance: few; v_gene: TRBV6-5; CDR3nt: TGTGCCAGCAGTTACGCGCAGATCACGCCCTACGAGCAGTACTTC; CDR3aa: CASSYAQITPYEQYF
j_gene: TRBJ2-7; d_gene: .; abundance: .; v_gene: TRBV5-1; CDR3nt: TGCGCCAGCAGCTTGGTTGCTGGGCAGTCCTACGAGCAGTACTTC; CDR3aa: CASSLVAGQSYEQYF
j_gene: TRBJ2-1; d_gene: .; abundance: .; v_gene: TRBV24-1; CDR3nt: TGTGCCACCAGATCACTAGGTGGCAATGAGCAGTTCTTC; CDR3aa: CATRSLGGNEQFF
j_gene: TRBJ1-1; d_gene: .; abundance: .; v_gene: TRBV6-5; CDR3nt: TGTGCCAGCAGTTACTCGATAAGGGGGAACACTGAAGCTTTCTTT; CDR3aa: CASSYSIRGNTEAFF